This T cell receptor (beta chain) appears in the sequencing data of a study of CD8 T cells in ankylosing spondylitis. V shed 1 base and J 3 bases; nucleotides not matched to a gene: 8. CDR1 is DFQATT, CDR2 SNEGSKA, per germline (reference sequence). This CDR3 region has 15 residues. Comment on this clonotype: What it recognizes is unknown.

Regarding the study as a whole: Ankylosing spondylitis blood appeared to be characterized by a TCR beta motif of several highly homologous variants.

Using its own MiXCR run on the 5' RACE reads, TCRdb lists one record per CDR3 protein. The profile shows a few hundred thousand distinct CDR3 sequences, around 20% of them singletons. Sequenced sample: blood, either unsorted or a sorted T cell fraction (not recorded which). This chain links TRBV20-1 with TRBJ2-5, with 7 bases that match TRBD2. The sequence derives from a male donor with ankylosing spondylitis. CDR3 sequence: CSARGGSGVEETQYF. DNA for the CDR3: TGCAGTGCTAGAGGCGGGAGCGGTGTGGAAGAGACCCAGTACTTC.